The 30 T cell receptor beta chains given below trace back to one sample, sequenced in a study of regulatory T cells in long-lasting Graves disease. Regarding time point: newly diagnosed GD, antithyroid drugs for less than 3 months. The TCR library was made from RNA that had been extracted from PBMCs in TRIzol. For TCR beta, libraries came from iRepertoire HTBI primers and Arm-PCR of CDR3 regions. TCRdb independently ran MiXCR on the multiplex PCR reads; one entry per CDR3 protein. The sample includes over 350,000 distinct CDR3 sequences, approximately 15% of them seen just once. The sample also formed part of further work on T cells in Graves' hyperthyroidism and ophthalmopathy.

The material was peripheral blood mononuclear cells (PBMCs), obtained at new diagnosis, from a patient treated with antithyroid drugs. The source of these receptors is a woman between 45 and 65 years old with Graves disease.

V gene TRBV5-4 combines with J gene TRBJ2-4, with 10 bases that match TRBD1. The CDR3 consists of 15 residues. Germline V gene sequence: CDR1 SGHNT, CDR2 YYREEE (reference sequence). J gave up 7 bases and V 0 bases, and 4 bases lay outside the gene matches. The CDR3 reads CASSLARDRGNIQYF. The CDR3 DNA follows: TGTGCCAGCAGCTTGGCTCGGGACAGGGGCAACATTCAGTACTTC.

This clonotype was detected many times. The chain carries TRBV5-6 and TRBJ2-7, with TRBD2 matching over 8 bases. Germline assignment: CDR1 SGHDT and CDR2 YYEEEE. This CDR3 is 15 amino acids long. J gave up 3 bases and V 4 bases, and 9 bases lay outside the gene matches. The chain's CDR3 is CASSQGLAPLYEQYF. The CDR3 DNA is TGTGCCAGCAGCCAAGGACTAGCCCCCCTCTACGAGCAGTACTTC.

This clonotype was counted many times. This chain connects TRBV11-2 to TRBJ2-7; D is uncertain. The germline gives CDR1 SGHAT, CDR2 FQNNGV. The ends were cut back, 1 base at V and 4 bases at J, with 11 bases in the middle. This CDR3 is 14 amino acids long. The CDR3, as DNA: TGTGCCAGCAGCTTAGGGGGTCATCGTTACGAGCAGTACTTC. Translated: CASSLGGHRYEQYF.

This clonotype was recorded many times. The chain uses TRBV29-1 and TRBJ2-7; 9 positions match TRBD2. After removal of 1 base from V and 0 bases from J, the junction contained 7 bases not matched to a gene. From germline, CDR1 is SQVTM and CDR2 ANQGSEA. The CDR3 is made up of 16 amino acids. Here the CDR3 reads CSVEALTSGLSYEQYF. The CDR3 nucleotides read TGCAGCGTTGAAGCTTTGACTAGCGGCCTCTCCTACGAGCAGTACTTC.

The V and J genes are TRBV6-5 and TRBJ2-7; 7 bases align to TRBD2. This CDR3 region has 13 residues. Germline assignment: CDR1 MNHEY and CDR2 SVGAGI. The V gene end was trimmed by 2 bases and the J gene end by 6 bases; junction bases not matched to a gene: 4. The DNA of the CDR3 is TGTGCCAGCAGTTACATGACTAGCTTCGAGCAGTACTTC. It codes for CASSYMTSFEQYF.

This clonotype has at least ten counts. This chain joins TRBV12-3 or TRBV12-4 and TRBJ2-3; D is perhaps TRBD2 (6 bases). The ends were cut back, 7 bases at V and 0 bases at J, with 14 bases in the middle. The CDR3 length is 15 residues. The CDR3 loop reads CASTRDFYSTDTQYF. CDR3 in DNA: TGTGCCAGCACACGGGACTTTTATAGCACAGATACGCAGTATTTT.

In its sample, this clonotype was seen many times. The chain employs TRBV28 and TRBJ1-2; weak D call: TRBD1 (6 bases). This CDR3 spans 14 amino acids. The germline V gene has CDR1 MDHEN and CDR2 SYDVKM. The V end lost 6 bases, the J end lost 3 bases, and 14 bases lay between the germline ends. This CDR3 reads CASSASQGDYGYTF. The CDR3 region has the DNA TGTGCCAGCAGCGCCTCACAGGGAGACTATGGCTACACCTTC.

The sample holds a few counts of this clonotype. The gene calls are TRBV5-1 and TRBJ2-1; the match to TRBD2 covers 12 bases. After removal of 4 bases from V and 3 bases from J, the junction contained 8 bases not matched to a gene. This CDR3 comprises 17 residues. CDR1 and CDR2 (germline): SGHRS, YFSETQ. The CDR3 coding sequence is TGCGCCAGCAGCCTCAGGACTAGCGGGGTCAACTACAATGAGCAGTTCTTC. This codes for CASSLRTSGVNYNEQFF.

About this clonotype: A read error may explain this, as a much larger clone is one base away. The DNA of the CDR3 is TGTGCCAGCAGTTCCCCCGGGACAGGGGTGACTGAAGCTTTCTTT. Its translation is CASSSPGTGVTEAFF. The chain joins TRBV28 to TRBJ1-1; TRBD1 matches at 10 bases. The CDR3 totals 15 residues. The V and J ends lost 4 bases and 5 bases, in that order; junction bases with no gene match: 7. Per germline, CDR1 MDHEN and CDR2 SYDVKM.

This clonotype was picked up a small number of times. In DNA, the CDR3 is TGTGCCTTACTGAACACTGAAGCTTTCTTT. This translates into CALLNTEAFF. V usage is TRBV11-3 and J usage is TRBJ1-1, with D unresolved. V shed 11 bases and J shed 0 bases, with 4 bases lying between them. Germline CDR1 is SGHNT and CDR2 is YENEEA. The CDR3 spans 10 residues.

This clonotype was observed at least ten times. The rearrangement joins TRBV27 to TRBJ1-2; D possibly corresponds to TRBD1 (6 bases). Looked up from germline, CDR1 is MNHEY and CDR2 is SMNVEV (reference sequence). With 3 bases removed from V and 3 bases from J, the gap between germline ends came to 11 bases. CDR3 length: 14 amino acids. CDR3 sequence reads: CASSLEGGYYGYTF. The CDR3 DNA reads as TGTGCCAGCAGTTTGGAGGGGGGATACTATGGCTACACCTTC.

This clonotype was found many times. V gene TRBV7-9 combines with J gene TRBJ2-1; possible D gene TRBD2, 6 bases. The CDR3 covers 14 residues. V shed 3 bases and J shed 6 bases, with 12 bases lying between them. Germline CDR1 reads SEHNR; CDR2 reads FQNEAQ (reference sequence). The CDR3 region has the DNA TGTGCCAGCAGCTTTGGAGGGTATCTCAATGAGCAGTTCTTC. Translation gives CASSFGGYLNEQFF.

The chain links TRBV4-3 to TRBJ1-2, with D tentatively TRBD1 (6 bases). V was pared by 6 bases and J by 5 bases, with 16 bases between. CDR1 LGHNA and CDR2 YSLEER come from the germline V gene. This CDR3 comprises 14 residues. This CDR3 reads CASRPTGQPYGYTF. CDR3 DNA: TGCGCCAGCAGGCCGACGGGACAACCATATGGCTACACCTTC.

This chain uses TRBV24-1 with TRBJ2-5; 10 bases are a match to TRBD2. The CDR3 is 12 amino acids. Germline V gene lookup returns CDR1 KGHDR and CDR2 SFDVKD. V lost 10 bases and J lost 5; bases outside the gene matches: 3. The CDR3 region has the DNA TGTGCCACAGCGGGAGGGATTGAGACCCAGTACTTC. Its translation: CATAGGIETQYF.

This clonotype was detected many times. The chain links TRBV2 to TRBJ2-1; D perhaps matches TRBD2 (5 bases). The CDR3 extends over 14 amino acids. The V end was cut by 8 bases, the J end by 0 bases, with 11 bases between. Germline V gene data show CDR1 as SNHLY and CDR2 as FYNNEI. The CDR3 reads CASALGSSYNEQFF. The CDR3 region has the DNA TGTGCCAGCGCACTAGGGAGCTCCTACAATGAGCAGTTCTTC.

The chain combines TRBV9 with TRBJ2-1, with 8 bases aligning to TRBD2. V gave up 4 bases and J gave up 8 bases; unmatched junction bases: 14. From germline, CDR1 is SGDLS and CDR2 YYNGEE. The CDR3 consists of 16 residues. CDR3 DNA sequence: TGTGCCAGCAGCTACAATAGCGGGGCGGGGCGTGATGAGCAGTTCTTC. Translation gives CASSYNSGAGRDEQFF.

The V gene is TRBV19, the J gene TRBJ2-1, with 7 positions matching TRBD2. The J segment lost 8 bases and the V segment lost 4 bases, leaving 14 bases of the junction unmatched. This CDR3 contains 16 residues. Germline CDR1 and CDR2: LNHDA and SQIVND (reference sequence). Here the CDR3 DNA reads TGTGCCAGTAGTACCGGACTAGTCACGTATTTCGATGAGCAGTTCTTC. Amino acid sequence: CASSTGLVTYFDEQFF.

This clonotype was counted between two and nine times. This rearrangement joins TRBV4-1 to TRBJ2-7; D uncertain. In germline, CDR1 is MGHRA, CDR2 YSYEKL. The CDR3 has 14 amino acids. Deletions cut 3 bases from V and 7 bases from J, with 16 bases between. CDR3 amino acids: CASSHPAAPGEQYF. The DNA for the CDR3 is TGCGCCAGCAGCCATCCCGCGGCCCCCGGAGAGCAGTACTTC.

This clonotype has a count of ten or more. This chain links TRBV28 with TRBJ2-3; 7 nucleotides align to TRBD1. The DNA end favors TRBJ2-5, so the J call may be wrong. CDR1 MDHEN and CDR2 SYDVKM come from the germline V gene. This CDR3 is built from 13 residues. CDR3 sequence (DNA): TGTGCCAGCAGCAGACAGGGTCCAGAGACCCAGTACTTC. As protein: CASSRQGPETQYF.

V gene TRBV19 combines with J gene TRBJ2-7; 8 bases map to TRBD1. The CDR3 runs to 13 residues. With V trimmed by 5 bases and J by 5 bases, 5 bases remained unmatched. Germline V gene data show CDR1 as LNHDA and CDR2 as SQIVND (reference sequence). CDR3 region: CASSSDRVNEQYF. The CDR3 DNA sequence: TGTGCCAGTAGTTCGGACAGGGTGAACGAGCAGTACTTC.

This clonotype was counted ten times or more. This rearrangement joins TRBV5-1 to TRBJ2-7; 10 bases fit TRBD2. Losses at the gene ends were 7 bases for V and 5 bases for J; bases not matched to a gene: 6. This CDR3 region has 13 residues. The germline CDR1 and CDR2 sequences are SGHRS and YFSETQ. The CDR3 bases are TGCGCCAGCGCGCTAGCGGGAGCTAACGAGCAGTACTTC. The encoded protein is CASALAGANEQYF.

This clonotype was seen at least ten times. The chain couples TRBV11-3 to TRBJ2-2, with TRBD2 matching over 8 bases. The CDR3 contains 16 residues. Germline V gene lookup returns CDR1 SGHNT and CDR2 YENEEA. The J segment lost 6 bases and the V segment lost 4 bases, leaving 10 bases of the junction unmatched. CDR3 amino acids: CASSSPRGGRAGELFF. For the CDR3, the DNA is TGTGCCAGCAGCTCCCCGCGCGGGGGGCGGGCCGGGGAGCTGTTTTTT.

This clonotype came up a few times. The chain has TRBV10-3 and TRBJ2-3; a weak D match, TRBD1 (6 bases). The germline V gene encodes CDR1 ENHRY and CDR2 SYGVKD. V dropped 1 base and J dropped 1 base, with 12 bases sitting between them. This CDR3 region has 16 residues. In nucleotides, the CDR3 is TGTGCCATCAGTGAGTTTGTAAGGACAGGCACAGATACGCAGTATTTT. Protein sequence: CAISEFVRTGTDTQYF.

This clonotype was counted only a few times. This sequence joins TRBV15 and TRBJ1-5, with unresolved D. V was pared by 0 bases and J by 7 bases, with 13 bases between. Germline V CDR1 and CDR2: LNHNV, YYDKDF (reference sequence). The CDR3 sequence is 15 residues long. The DNA of the CDR3 is TGTGCCACCAGCAGAGATCGCGGGATTGGGCAGCCCCAGCATTTT. Translated, it gives CATSRDRGIGQPQHF.

Worth noting for this clonotype: As the CDR3 is not closed by the conserved phenylalanine or tryptophan, this likely results from a read error. The limits of the CDR3 on the DNA are not certain, so only TCRdb's listed CDR3 is given. The chain combines TRBV6-1 with TRBJ1-2; TRBD1, the table's D call, was not compared with the DNA. The CDR3 is made up of 14 amino acids, end residues included. The germline V gene has CDR1 MNHNS and CDR2 SASEGT. The CDR3: CASSEPSTGGTDTL.

This clonotype was seen at least ten times. The J gene is TRBJ2-1, the V gene TRBV7-9, with D unresolved. CDR1 is SEHNR, CDR2 FQNEAQ, per germline (reference sequence). Trimming took off 1 base at V and 10 bases at J, with 14 bases between the two ends. The CDR3 spans 14 residues. The CDR3 protein is CASSLVGSAGEQFF. The DNA of the CDR3 is TGTGCCAGCAGCTTAGTAGGATCAGCCGGCGAGCAGTTCTTC.

This clonotype was detected many times. This chain uses TRBV6-2 or TRBV6-3 with TRBJ1-1; unclear D gene. Trimming cost V 0 bases and J 2 bases, with 7 bases left between them. The CDR3 is 14 amino acids. CDR1 and CDR2 (germline): MNHEY, SVGEGT. CDR3 amino acids: CASSYSNGNTEAFF. For the CDR3, the DNA is TGTGCCAGCAGTTACTCGAACGGAAACACTGAAGCTTTCTTT.

This clonotype has a handful of counts. V gene TRBV7-2 combines with J gene TRBJ1-1, with D possibly matching TRBD1 (6 bases). The CDR3 spans 15 residues. CDR1 is SGHTA, CDR2 FQGNSA, per germline. Between the trimmed V and J ends, which lost 5 bases and 5 bases, there was a span of 18 bases. The CDR3 nucleotides are TGTGCCAGCAGCCTCGAAAGGGGGGCGGGTACTGAAGCTTTCTTT. The encoded protein is CASSLERGAGTEAFF.

This clonotype showed up just a few times. This chain uses TRBV19 with TRBJ2-1; tentatively, D is TRBD1 or TRBD2 (5 bases each). Germline values: CDR1 LNHDA, CDR2 SQIVND (reference sequence). The V end was cut by 8 bases, the J end by 4 bases, with 15 bases between. CDR3 length: 14 amino acids. CDR3 in DNA: TGTGCCAGTGGGGGACCCGCCGGATACAATGAGCAGTTCTTC. It codes for CASGGPAGYNEQFF.

This clonotype has ten or more counts. The chain is built from TRBV7-9 and TRBJ1-4; D uncertain. The V end was cut by 5 bases, the J end by 0 bases, with 7 bases between. Per germline, CDR1 SEHNR and CDR2 FQNEAQ (reference sequence). This CDR3 has 14 residues. The CDR3, as DNA: TGTGCCAGCAGCCGAGGTGCAACTAATGAAAAACTGTTTTTT. Encoded protein: CASSRGATNEKLFF.